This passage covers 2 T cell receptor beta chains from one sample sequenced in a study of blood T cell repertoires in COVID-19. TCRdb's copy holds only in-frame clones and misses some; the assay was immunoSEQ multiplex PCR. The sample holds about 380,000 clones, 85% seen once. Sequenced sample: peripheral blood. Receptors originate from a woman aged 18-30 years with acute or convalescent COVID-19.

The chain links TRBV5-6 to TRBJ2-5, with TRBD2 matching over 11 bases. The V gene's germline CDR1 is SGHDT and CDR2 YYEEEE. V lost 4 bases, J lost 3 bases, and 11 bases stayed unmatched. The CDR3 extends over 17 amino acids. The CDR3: CASSLMVAGGLKETQYF. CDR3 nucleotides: TGTGCCAGCAGCCTAATGGTAGCGGGAGGGCTAAAAGAGACCCAGTACTTC.

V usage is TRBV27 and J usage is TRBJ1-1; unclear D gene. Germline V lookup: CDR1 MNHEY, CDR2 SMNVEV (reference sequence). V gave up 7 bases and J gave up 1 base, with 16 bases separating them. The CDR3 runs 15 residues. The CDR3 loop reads CASISRSGRNTEAFF. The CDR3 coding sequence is TGTGCCAGCATCTCCCGGTCTGGGCGGAACACTGAAGCTTTCTTT.